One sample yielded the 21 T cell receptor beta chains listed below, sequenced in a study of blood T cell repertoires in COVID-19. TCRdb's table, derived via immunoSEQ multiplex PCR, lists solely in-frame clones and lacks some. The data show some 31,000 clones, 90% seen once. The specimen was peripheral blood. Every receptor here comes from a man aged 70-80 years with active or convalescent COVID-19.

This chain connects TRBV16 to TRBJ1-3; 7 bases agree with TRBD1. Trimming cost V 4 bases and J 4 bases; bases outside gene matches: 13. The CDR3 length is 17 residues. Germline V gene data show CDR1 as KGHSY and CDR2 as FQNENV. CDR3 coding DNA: TGTGCCAGCAGCCGAAATATAGGCGGGACAGTCGGAAACACCATATATTTT. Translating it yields CASSRNIGGTVGNTIYF.

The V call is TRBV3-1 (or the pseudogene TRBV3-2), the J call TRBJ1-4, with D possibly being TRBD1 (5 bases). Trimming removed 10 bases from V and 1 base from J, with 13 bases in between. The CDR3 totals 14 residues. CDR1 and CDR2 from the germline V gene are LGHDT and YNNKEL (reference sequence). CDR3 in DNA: TGTGCCATTAGGGCGGGGCAAACTAATGAAAAACTGTTTTTT. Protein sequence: CAIRAGQTNEKLFF.

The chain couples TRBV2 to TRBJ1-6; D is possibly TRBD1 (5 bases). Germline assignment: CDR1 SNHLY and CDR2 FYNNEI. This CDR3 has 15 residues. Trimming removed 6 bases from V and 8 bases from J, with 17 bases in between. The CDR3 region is CASSGDVGRDSPLHF. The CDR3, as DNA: TGTGCCAGCAGCGGGGACGTAGGGAGGGATTCACCCCTCCACTTT.

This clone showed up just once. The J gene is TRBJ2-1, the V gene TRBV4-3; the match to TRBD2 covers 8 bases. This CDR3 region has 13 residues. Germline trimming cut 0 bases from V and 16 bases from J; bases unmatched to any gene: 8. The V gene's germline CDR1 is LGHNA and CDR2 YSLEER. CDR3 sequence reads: CASSQDRTGGHFF. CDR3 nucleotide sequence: TGCGCCAGCAGCCAAGATCGAACGGGGGGGCATTTCTTC.

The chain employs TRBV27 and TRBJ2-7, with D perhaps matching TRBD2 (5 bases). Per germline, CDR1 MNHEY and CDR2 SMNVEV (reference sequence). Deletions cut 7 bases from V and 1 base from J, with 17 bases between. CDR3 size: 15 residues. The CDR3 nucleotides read TGTGCCAGCAAATCCCGCACGGGGTTGTCCTACGAGCAGTACTTC. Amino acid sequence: CASKSRTGLSYEQYF.

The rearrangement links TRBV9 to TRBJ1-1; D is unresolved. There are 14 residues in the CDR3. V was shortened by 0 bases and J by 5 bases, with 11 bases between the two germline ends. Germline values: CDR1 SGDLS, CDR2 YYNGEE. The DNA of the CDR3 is TGTGCCAGCAGCGTAGGCGGGTTGCGTACTGAAGCTTTCTTT. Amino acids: CASSVGGLRTEAFF.

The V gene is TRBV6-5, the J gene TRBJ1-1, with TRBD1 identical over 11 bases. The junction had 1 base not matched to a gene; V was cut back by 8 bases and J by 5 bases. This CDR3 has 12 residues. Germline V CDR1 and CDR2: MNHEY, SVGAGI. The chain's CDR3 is CASGQGATEAFF. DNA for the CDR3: TGTGCCAGCGGACAGGGGGCAACTGAAGCTTTCTTT.

The chain's CDR3 is CASSGGEINQPQHF. CDR3 in DNA: TGTGCCAGCAGCGGGGGGGAGATCAATCAGCCCCAGCATTTT. V and J are TRBV9 and TRBJ1-5; perhaps TRBD1 as D (5 bases). With 3 bases removed from V and 3 bases from J, the gap between germline ends came to 10 bases. CDR1 SGDLS and CDR2 YYNGEE come from the germline V gene. The CDR3 is 14 residues long. The full variable domain, rest sourced from reference TRBV9 and TRBJ1-5, is DSGVTQTPKHLITATGQRVTLRCSPRSGDLSVYWYQQSLDQGLQFLIQYYNGEERAKGNILERFSAQQFPDLHSELNLSSLELGDSALYFCASSGGEINQPQHFGDGTRLSIL.

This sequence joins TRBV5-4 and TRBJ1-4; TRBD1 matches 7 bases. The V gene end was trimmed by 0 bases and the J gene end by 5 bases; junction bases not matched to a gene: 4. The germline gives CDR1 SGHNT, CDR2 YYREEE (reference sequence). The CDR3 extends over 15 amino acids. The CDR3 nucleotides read TGTGCCAGCAGCTTGGGGAACAGGGGAAATGAAAAACTGTTTTTT. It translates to CASSLGNRGNEKLFF.

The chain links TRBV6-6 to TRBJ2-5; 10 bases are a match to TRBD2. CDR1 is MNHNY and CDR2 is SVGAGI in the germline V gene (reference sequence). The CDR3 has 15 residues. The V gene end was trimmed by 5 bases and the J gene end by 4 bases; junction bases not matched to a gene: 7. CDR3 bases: TGTGCCAGCAGTGTCCCTAGCGGGAGAGGAGAGACCCAGTACTTC. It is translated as CASSVPSGRGETQYF.

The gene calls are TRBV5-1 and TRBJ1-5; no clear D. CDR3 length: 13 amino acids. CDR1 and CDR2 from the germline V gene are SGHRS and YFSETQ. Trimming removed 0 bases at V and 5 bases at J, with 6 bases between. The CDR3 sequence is CASSLAGDQPQHF. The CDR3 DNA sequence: TGCGCCAGCAGCTTGGCCGGGGATCAGCCCCAGCATTTT.

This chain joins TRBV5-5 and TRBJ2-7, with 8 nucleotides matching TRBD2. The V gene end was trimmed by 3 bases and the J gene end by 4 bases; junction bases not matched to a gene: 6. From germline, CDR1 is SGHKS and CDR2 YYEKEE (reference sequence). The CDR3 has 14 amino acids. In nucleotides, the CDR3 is TGTGCCAGCAGCTCGGGAATAGCGGGGTACGAGCAGTACTTC. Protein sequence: CASSSGIAGYEQYF. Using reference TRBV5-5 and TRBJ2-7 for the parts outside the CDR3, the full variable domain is DAGVTQSPTHLIKTRGQQVTLRCSPISGHKSVSWYQQVLGQGPQFIFQYYEKEERGRGNFPDRFSARQFPNYSSELNVNALLLGDSALYLCASSSGIAGYEQYFGPGTRLTVT.

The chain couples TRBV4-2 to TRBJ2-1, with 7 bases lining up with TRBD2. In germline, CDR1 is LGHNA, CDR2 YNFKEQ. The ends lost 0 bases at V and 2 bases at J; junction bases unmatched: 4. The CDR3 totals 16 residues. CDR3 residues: CASSQEGRGTYNEQFF. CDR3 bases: TGTGCCAGCAGCCAAGAGGGGAGGGGTACCTACAATGAGCAGTTCTTC.

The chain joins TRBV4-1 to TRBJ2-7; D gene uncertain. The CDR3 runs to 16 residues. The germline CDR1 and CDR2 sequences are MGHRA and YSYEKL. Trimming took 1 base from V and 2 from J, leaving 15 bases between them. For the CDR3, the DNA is TGCGCCAGCAGCCAAGTTCTCGTCAGGTACACCTACGAGCAGTACTTC. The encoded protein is CASSQVLVRYTYEQYF.

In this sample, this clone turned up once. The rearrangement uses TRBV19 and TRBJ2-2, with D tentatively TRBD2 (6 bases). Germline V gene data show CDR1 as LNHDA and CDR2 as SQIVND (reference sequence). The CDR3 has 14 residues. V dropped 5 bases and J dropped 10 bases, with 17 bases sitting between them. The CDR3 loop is CASSLGTAREELFF. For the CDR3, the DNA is TGTGCCAGTAGTCTCGGGACCGCGCGGGAGGAGCTGTTTTTT. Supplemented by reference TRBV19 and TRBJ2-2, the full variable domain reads DGGITQSPKYLFRKEGQNVTLSCEQNLNHDAMYWYRQDPGQGLRLIYYSQIVNDFQKGDIAEGYSVSREKKESFPLTVTSAQKNPTAFYLCASSLGTAREELFFGEGSRLTVL.

The CDR3, as DNA: TGCGCCAGCAGCTTCTCGGACTCTAACTATGGCTACACCTTC. Encoded protein: CASSFSDSNYGYTF. The V gene is TRBV5-1, the J gene TRBJ1-2, with D unclear. Germline lookup yields CDR1 SGHRS and CDR2 YFSETQ. The germline V and J ends were trimmed by 2 bases and 0 bases, with 8 bases remaining between them. The CDR3 has 14 residues.

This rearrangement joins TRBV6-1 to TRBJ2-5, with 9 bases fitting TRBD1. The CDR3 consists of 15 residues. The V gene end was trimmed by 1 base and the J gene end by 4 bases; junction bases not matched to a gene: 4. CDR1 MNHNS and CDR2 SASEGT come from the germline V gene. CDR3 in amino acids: CASSEGTGVGETQYF. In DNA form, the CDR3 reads TGTGCCAGCAGTGAAGGGACAGGGGTAGGAGAGACCCAGTACTTC.

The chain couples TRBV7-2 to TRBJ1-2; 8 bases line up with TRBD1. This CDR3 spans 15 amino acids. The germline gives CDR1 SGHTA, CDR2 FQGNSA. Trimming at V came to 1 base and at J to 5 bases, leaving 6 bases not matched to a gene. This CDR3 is CASSLGNRGGYGYTF. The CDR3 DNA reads TGTGCCAGCAGCTTAGGGAACAGGGGGGGGTATGGCTACACCTTC.

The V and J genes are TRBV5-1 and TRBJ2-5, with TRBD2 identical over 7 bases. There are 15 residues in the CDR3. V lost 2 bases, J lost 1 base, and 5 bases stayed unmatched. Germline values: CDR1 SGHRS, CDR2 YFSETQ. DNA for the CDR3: TGCGCCAGCAGCTTTCTCGGGACTACCCAAGAGACCCAGTACTTC. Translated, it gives CASSFLGTTQETQYF.

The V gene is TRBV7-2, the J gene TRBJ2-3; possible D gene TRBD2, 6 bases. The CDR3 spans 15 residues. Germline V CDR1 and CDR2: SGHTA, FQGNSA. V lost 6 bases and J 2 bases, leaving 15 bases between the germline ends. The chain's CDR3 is CASSSRIAVTDTQYF. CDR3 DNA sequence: TGTGCCAGCAGTTCCCGGATAGCGGTCACAGATACGCAGTATTTT. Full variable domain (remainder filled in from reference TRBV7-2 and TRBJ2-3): GAGVSQSPSNKVTEKGKDVELRCDPISGHTALYWYRQSLGQGLEFLIYFQGNSAPDKSGLPSDRFSAERTGGSVSTLTIQRTQQEDSAVYLCASSSRIAVTDTQYFGPGTRLTVL.

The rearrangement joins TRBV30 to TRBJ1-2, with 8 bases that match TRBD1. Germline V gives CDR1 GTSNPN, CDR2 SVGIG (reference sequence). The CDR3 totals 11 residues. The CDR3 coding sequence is TGTGTCTTATCAGGGGGCAACGGCTACACCTTC. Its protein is CVLSGGNGYTF.